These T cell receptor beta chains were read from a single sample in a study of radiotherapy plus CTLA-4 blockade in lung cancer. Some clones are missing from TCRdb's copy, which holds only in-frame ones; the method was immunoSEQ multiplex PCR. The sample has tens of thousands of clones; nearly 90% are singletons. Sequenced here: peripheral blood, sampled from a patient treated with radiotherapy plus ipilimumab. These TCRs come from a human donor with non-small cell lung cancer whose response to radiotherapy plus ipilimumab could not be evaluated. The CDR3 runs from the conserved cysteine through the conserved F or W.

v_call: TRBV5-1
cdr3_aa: CASSTLAGAANTGELFF

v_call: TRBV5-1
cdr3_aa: CASSLDSLNYGYTF

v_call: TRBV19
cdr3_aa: CATAGRVIRQPQHF

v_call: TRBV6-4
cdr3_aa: CASTDRARSYEQYF

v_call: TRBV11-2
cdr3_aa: CASIEGAGGPYEQFF

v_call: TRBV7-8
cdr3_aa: CASSSGRMGADQPQHF

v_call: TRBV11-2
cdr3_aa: CASSPGAFSSGEQFF

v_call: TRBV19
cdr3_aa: CASSIGRSDLNEQFF

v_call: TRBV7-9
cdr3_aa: CASSLAYSTDTQYF

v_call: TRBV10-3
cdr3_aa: CAIREQASDEQYF

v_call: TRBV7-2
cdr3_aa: CASSAASVSGNTIYF

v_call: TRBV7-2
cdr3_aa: CASSPDRWNQPQHF

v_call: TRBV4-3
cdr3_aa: CASSQDTGIQETQYF

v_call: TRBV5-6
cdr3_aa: CASSLREATYF

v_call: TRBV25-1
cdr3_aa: CASSESGLRSYEQYF

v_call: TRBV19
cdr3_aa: CATRTSGGTDTQYF

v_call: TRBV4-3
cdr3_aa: CASSQSPGVPDTQYF

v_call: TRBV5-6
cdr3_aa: CASSLPGQSNSPLHF

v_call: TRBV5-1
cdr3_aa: CASSLEASGGYEQYF

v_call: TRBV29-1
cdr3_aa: CSVAESGANVLTF

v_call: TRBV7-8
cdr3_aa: CASIPQFGTEAFF

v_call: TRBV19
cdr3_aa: CASSTAPGTQYF

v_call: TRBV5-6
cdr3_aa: CASSLQGAANTGELFF

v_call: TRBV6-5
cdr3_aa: CASSAAVRHEQYF

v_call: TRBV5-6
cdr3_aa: CASSPGQTQPQHF

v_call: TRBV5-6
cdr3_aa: CASSPQGFGTRELFF

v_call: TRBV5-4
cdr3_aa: CASRTGTDSYEQYF

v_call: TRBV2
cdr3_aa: CASSETSGSLGELFF

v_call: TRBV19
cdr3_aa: CASSMGDRDYEQYF

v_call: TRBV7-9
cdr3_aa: CASRRGIEQFF

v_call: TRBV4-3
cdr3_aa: CASSQDSNSYNEQFF

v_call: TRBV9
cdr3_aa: CASSPRQGALQETQYF

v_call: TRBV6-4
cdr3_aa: CASSLTGGRDTQYF

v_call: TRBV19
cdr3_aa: CASSEIAQEDEKLFF

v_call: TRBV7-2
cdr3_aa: CASRLEAGYNEQFF

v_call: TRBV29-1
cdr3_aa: CSGALAGATDTQYF

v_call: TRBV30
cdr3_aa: CAWSVLREGPKFF

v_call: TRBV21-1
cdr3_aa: CASSKGTGKETQYF

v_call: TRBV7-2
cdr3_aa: CASRGRTGGWNTEAFF

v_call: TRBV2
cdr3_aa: CASSEEGEGGYTF

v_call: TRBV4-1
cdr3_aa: CASSQWGTSGDNEQFF

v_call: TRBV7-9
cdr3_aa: CASSPGLAGGYEQYF

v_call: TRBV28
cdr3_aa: CASTPLAANTGELFF

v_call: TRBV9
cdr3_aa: CASSVDSGGRETQYF

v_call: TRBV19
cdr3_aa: CASSDRWNEQFF

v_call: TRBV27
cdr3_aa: CASSYRFNEKLFF

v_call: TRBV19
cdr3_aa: CASRPSGTDTQYF

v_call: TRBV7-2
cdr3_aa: CASSPRGSWYHTEAFF

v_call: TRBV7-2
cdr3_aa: CASSLNTGAYNEQFF

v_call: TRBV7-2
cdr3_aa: CASSLGRTGNTIYF

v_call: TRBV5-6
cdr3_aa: CASSLSGASYEQYF

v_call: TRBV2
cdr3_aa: CASGTGDGYTF

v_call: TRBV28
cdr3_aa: CASSRTGVAGNQPQHF

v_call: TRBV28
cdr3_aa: CASRQGTYNEQFF

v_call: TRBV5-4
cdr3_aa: CASSWGLARGGTQYF

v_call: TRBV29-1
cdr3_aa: CSVERSGSDTQYF

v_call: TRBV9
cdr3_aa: CASSPWTGYNEQFF